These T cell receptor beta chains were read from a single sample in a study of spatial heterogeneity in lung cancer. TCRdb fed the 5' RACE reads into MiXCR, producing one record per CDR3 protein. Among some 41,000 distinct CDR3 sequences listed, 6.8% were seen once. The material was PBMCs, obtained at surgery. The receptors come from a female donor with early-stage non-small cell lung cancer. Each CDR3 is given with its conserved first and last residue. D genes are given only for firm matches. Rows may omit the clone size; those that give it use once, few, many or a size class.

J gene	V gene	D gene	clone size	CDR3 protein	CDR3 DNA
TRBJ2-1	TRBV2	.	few	CASSELLRPDGNEQFF	TGTGCCAGCAGTGAGCTACTCCGCCCGGACGGTAATGAGCAGTTCTTC
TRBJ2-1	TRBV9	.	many	CASSVAVSYNEQFF	TGTGCCAGCAGCGTAGCGGTTTCGTACAATGAGCAGTTCTTC
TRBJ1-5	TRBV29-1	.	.	CSAGEGDQPQHF	TGCAGCGCTGGGGAAGGGGATCAGCCCCAGCATTTT
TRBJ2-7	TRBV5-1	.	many	CASSLQGDTGEQYF	TGCGCCAGCAGCTTACAGGGTGATACGGGCGAGCAGTACTTC
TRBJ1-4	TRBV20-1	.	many	CSATGGTDEKLFF	TGCAGTGCAACCGGCGGGACGGATGAAAAACTGTTTTTT
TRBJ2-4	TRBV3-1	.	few	CASSHLDRAKNIQYF	TGTGCCAGCAGCCATCTAGACAGGGCCAAAAACATTCAGTACTTC
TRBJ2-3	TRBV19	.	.	CASSIDFGTGRYTQYF	TGTGCCAGTAGTATAGATTTTGGTACAGGGCGGTATACGCAGTATTTT
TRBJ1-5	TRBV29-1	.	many	CSVGPRKRGPSSNQPQHF	TGCAGCGTTGGGCCGCGGAAAAGGGGCCCCTCTTCAAATCAGCCCCAGCATTTT
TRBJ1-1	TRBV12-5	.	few	CASGLPPAEAFF	TGTGCTAGTGGTCTACCCCCAGCTGAAGCTTTCTTT
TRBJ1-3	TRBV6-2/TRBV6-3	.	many	CASSYGQLTSGNTIYF	TGTGCCAGCAGTTACGGACAGCTAACCTCTGGAAACACCATATATTTT
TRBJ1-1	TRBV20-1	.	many	CSARAFLGLETEAFF	TGCAGTGCTAGGGCATTCCTAGGGCTAGAGACTGAAGCTTTCTTT
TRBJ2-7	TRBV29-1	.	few	CSVRVGSYEQYF	TGCAGCGTTCGGGTCGGGTCCTACGAGCAGTACTTC
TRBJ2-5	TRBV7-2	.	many	CASSLVSSLQETQYF	TGTGCCAGCAGCTTAGTATCGTCACTCCAAGAGACCCAGTACTTC
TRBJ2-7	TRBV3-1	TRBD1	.	CASSTRTGFEQYF	TGTGCCAGCAGCACGAGGACAGGGTTCGAGCAGTACTTC
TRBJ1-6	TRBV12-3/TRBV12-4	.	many	CASSPGGSPLHF	TGTGCCAGCAGCCCCGGGGGTTCACCCCTCCACTTT
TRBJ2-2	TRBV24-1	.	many	CATSGSGANGELFF	TGTGCCACCAGTGGATCAGGGGCGAACGGGGAGCTGTTTTTT
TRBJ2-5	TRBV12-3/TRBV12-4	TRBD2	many	CASTSTSGGGETQYF	TGTGCCAGCACTTCGACTAGCGGGGGAGGTGAGACCCAGTACTTC
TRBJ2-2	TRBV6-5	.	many	CASSYQGRVGELFF	TGTGCCAGCAGTTATCAAGGGCGGGTCGGGGAGCTGTTTTTT
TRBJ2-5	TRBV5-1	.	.	CASSSGAGFETQYF	TGCGCCAGCAGCTCGGGGGCAGGTTTCGAGACCCAGTACTTC
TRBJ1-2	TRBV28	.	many	CASSLRGRTAANYGYTF	TGTGCCAGCAGTTTACGGGGGAGGACAGCGGCTAACTATGGCTACACCTTC
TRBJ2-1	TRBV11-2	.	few	CASSLGRAYNEQFF	TGTGCCAGCAGCCTGGGACGTGCCTACAATGAGCAGTTCTTC
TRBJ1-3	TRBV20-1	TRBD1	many	CSASGDRGTGNTIYF	TGCAGTGCTTCAGGGGACAGGGGAACGGGAAACACCATATATTTT
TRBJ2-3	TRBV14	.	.	CASKGGPGDTQYF	TGTGCCAGCAAGGGGGGCCCCGGGGATACGCAGTATTTT
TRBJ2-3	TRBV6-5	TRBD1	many	CASSYSMRLGRGRGTDTQYF	TGTGCCAGCAGTTACTCGATGCGGCTTGGAAGGGGGCGCGGCACAGATACGCAGTATTTT
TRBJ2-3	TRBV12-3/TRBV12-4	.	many	CASSLSGGTDTQYF	TGTGCCAGCAGCCTGTCTGGTGGGACAGATACGCAGTATTTT
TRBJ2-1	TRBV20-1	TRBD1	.	CSARAPQQGAYEQFF	TGCAGTGCTAGAGCCCCCCAACAGGGGGCCTATGAGCAGTTCTTC
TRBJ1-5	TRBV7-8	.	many	CASSLVEGSNQPQHF	TGTGCCAGCAGCTTAGTAGAGGGTAGCAATCAGCCCCAGCATTTT
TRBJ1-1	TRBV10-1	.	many	CASSESRGLNTEAFF	TGCGCCAGCAGTGAGTCGAGAGGACTGAACACTGAAGCTTTCTTT
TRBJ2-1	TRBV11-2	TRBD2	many	CASSLLGLAGYNNEQFF	TGTGCCAGCAGCTTATTGGGTCTAGCGGGATACAACAATGAGCAGTTCTTC
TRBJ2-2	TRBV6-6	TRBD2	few	CASSLGSGVNTGELFF	TGTGCCAGCAGTTTGGGTAGCGGGGTTAACACCGGGGAGCTGTTTTTT
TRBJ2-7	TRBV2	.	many	CAIRRHSKISSYEQYF	TGTGCCATCCGGCGACACAGTAAAATAAGCTCCTACGAGCAGTACTTC